Listed below are T cell receptor beta chains from one sample, sequenced in a study of Graves' ophthalmopathy and Graves' hyperthyroidism. TCRdb analysed the multiplex PCR reads with MiXCR anew, one entry per CDR3 protein. The table has a few hundred thousand distinct CDR3 sequences, less than 40% seen once. The sequenced material came from peripheral blood or thyroid tissue (not recorded which). The receptors here all came from an adult man with Graves' hyperthyroidism. Each CDR3 is given with its conserved first and last residue. The D gene is left open where the match is weak. Expanded clones are given a class, and other clones once, few, many or no size at all.

abundance: many
d_gene: TRBD1
j_gene: TRBJ1-1
v_gene: TRBV11-3
CDR3nt: TGTGCCAGCAGCTTAGGGGACAGCTTGAACACTGAAGCTTTCTTT
CDR3aa: CASSLGDSLNTEAFF

abundance: many
d_gene: .
j_gene: TRBJ1-1
v_gene: TRBV2
CDR3nt: TGTGCCAGCAGTGAACACGTGAACCGGGGAGTGTCTGAAGCTTTCTTT
CDR3aa: CASSEHVNRGVSEAFF

abundance: .
d_gene: TRBD1
j_gene: TRBJ2-3
v_gene: TRBV24-1
CDR3nt: TGTGCCACCAGTGATCCTGTGGGGACAGGGTATAGCACAGATACGCAGTATTTT
CDR3aa: CATSDPVGTGYSTDTQYF

abundance: many
d_gene: .
j_gene: TRBJ2-7
v_gene: TRBV6-1
CDR3nt: TGTGCCAGCAGTGAACTAACCTACGAGCAGTACTTC
CDR3aa: CASSELTYEQYF

abundance: once
d_gene: .
j_gene: TRBJ2-5
v_gene: TRBV7-9
CDR3nt: TGTGCCAGCAGCCCCCTATTTGGACAGTATCCTCAAGAGACCCAGTACTTC
CDR3aa: CASSPLFGQYPQETQYF

abundance: .
d_gene: .
j_gene: TRBJ1-5
v_gene: TRBV19
CDR3nt: TGTGCCAGTAGTATAAGACATAGGAATCAGCCCCAGCATTTT
CDR3aa: CASSIRHRNQPQHF

abundance: .
d_gene: .
j_gene: TRBJ1-4
v_gene: TRBV28
CDR3nt: TGTGCCAGCAGTTTAACAGGGTCGTGGAATGAAAAACTGTTTTTT
CDR3aa: CASSLTGSWNEKLFF

abundance: many
d_gene: .
j_gene: TRBJ2-7
v_gene: TRBV14
CDR3nt: TGTGCCAGCAGCCAACACATCTCCCGGGACACCCGCTACGAGCAGTACTTC
CDR3aa: CASSQHISRDTRYEQYF

abundance: .
d_gene: .
j_gene: TRBJ2-5
v_gene: TRBV2
CDR3nt: TGTGCCAGCAGTGAAGAATTAGCCTTGAGGGAGACCCAGTACTTC
CDR3aa: CASSEELALRETQYF

abundance: many
d_gene: .
j_gene: TRBJ1-5
v_gene: TRBV12-3/TRBV12-4
CDR3nt: TGTGCCAGCAGTTTAGTTGCCGGCCGGGGCAATCAGCCCCAGCATTTT
CDR3aa: CASSLVAGRGNQPQHF

abundance: .
d_gene: .
j_gene: TRBJ2-3
v_gene: TRBV20-1
CDR3nt: TGCAGTGCTAGGTTTACCAGAACTATCACAGATACGCAGTATTTT
CDR3aa: CSARFTRTITDTQYF

abundance: many
d_gene: .
j_gene: TRBJ1-1
v_gene: TRBV7-9
CDR3nt: TGTGCCAGCAGCTGGGAAGAGAGCATAACTGAAGCTTTCTTT
CDR3aa: CASSWEESITEAFF

abundance: .
d_gene: .
j_gene: TRBJ2-6
v_gene: TRBV19
CDR3nt: TGTGCCAAAGGACCGACAGGGGCCAACGTCCTGACTTTC
CDR3aa: CAKGPTGANVLTF

abundance: .
d_gene: .
j_gene: TRBJ2-5
v_gene: TRBV10-3
CDR3nt: TGTGCCATCAGTGCGGGAGTGAAGACCCAGTACTTC
CDR3aa: CAISAGVKTQYF

abundance: .
d_gene: .
j_gene: TRBJ2-3
v_gene: TRBV7-9
CDR3nt: TGTGCCAGCAGAAGGAGGGGGGACACAGATACGCAGTATTTT
CDR3aa: CASRRRGDTDTQYF

abundance: .
d_gene: .
j_gene: TRBJ1-2
v_gene: TRBV7-8
CDR3nt: TGTGCCAGCAGAAAGGGTGGCTACACCTTC
CDR3aa: CASRKGGYTF

abundance: many
d_gene: TRBD2
j_gene: TRBJ2-5
v_gene: TRBV7-9
CDR3nt: TGTGCCAGCAGGAAGGGACTAGCGGAGTACCAAGAGACCCAGTACTTC
CDR3aa: CASRKGLAEYQETQYF

abundance: .
d_gene: TRBD2
j_gene: TRBJ2-2
v_gene: TRBV24-1
CDR3nt: TGTGCCACCAGTGAGGACGGACTAGCGGGACCTACCGGGGAGCTGTTTTTT
CDR3aa: CATSEDGLAGPTGELFF

abundance: .
d_gene: .
j_gene: TRBJ1-1
v_gene: TRBV20-1
CDR3nt: TGCAGTGCTCCCTTTTTCGGCGAGCCCCAGAACACTGAAGCTTTCTTT
CDR3aa: CSAPFFGEPQNTEAFF

abundance: many
d_gene: .
j_gene: TRBJ2-5
v_gene: TRBV2
CDR3nt: TGTGCCAGCAGAGCCCCGGGCGTTATAAGGCAGACCCAGTACTTC
CDR3aa: CASRAPGVIRQTQYF

abundance: many
d_gene: .
j_gene: TRBJ1-2
v_gene: TRBV2
CDR3nt: TGTGCCAGCAGTGACCGTCTTGGGGCGAATAACTATGGCTACACCTTC
CDR3aa: CASSDRLGANNYGYTF

abundance: .
d_gene: TRBD1
j_gene: TRBJ2-7
v_gene: TRBV15
CDR3nt: TGTGCCACCAGCAGCCGGGACAGGTCCTACGAGCAGTACTTC
CDR3aa: CATSSRDRSYEQYF

abundance: once
d_gene: TRBD1
j_gene: TRBJ1-5
v_gene: TRBV7-8
CDR3nt: TGTGCCAGCAACTTACGACAGGGTGTGAATCAGCCCCAGCATTTT
CDR3aa: CASNLRQGVNQPQHF

abundance: many
d_gene: .
j_gene: TRBJ1-3
v_gene: TRBV20-1
CDR3nt: TGCAGTGCCAATGGACATCGCTCTGGAAACACCATATATTTT
CDR3aa: CSANGHRSGNTIYF

abundance: few
d_gene: .
j_gene: TRBJ1-2
v_gene: TRBV3-1
CDR3nt: TGTGCCAGCAGCCAAGCTCGGAGGCAGACTCGCTATGGCTACACCTTC
CDR3aa: CASSQARRQTRYGYTF

abundance: .
d_gene: .
j_gene: TRBJ1-4
v_gene: TRBV28
CDR3nt: TGTGCCAGCAGTTTACGCGGGACGGAAAAACTGTTTTTT
CDR3aa: CASSLRGTEKLFF

abundance: .
d_gene: .
j_gene: TRBJ2-1
v_gene: TRBV7-3
CDR3nt: TGTGCCAGCAGCCGGGAAGGAGCGAGGAATGAGCAGTTCTTC
CDR3aa: CASSREGARNEQFF

abundance: .
d_gene: .
j_gene: TRBJ2-3
v_gene: TRBV20-1
CDR3nt: TGCAGTGCTACGGGCCAACAAAGGGCAGATACGCAGTATTTT
CDR3aa: CSATGQQRADTQYF

abundance: .
d_gene: TRBD1
j_gene: TRBJ1-2
v_gene: TRBV10-3
CDR3nt: TGTGCCAGCGGAGAGCAGGGGGCTCGGTATGGCTACACCTTC
CDR3aa: CASGEQGARYGYTF

abundance: .
d_gene: .
j_gene: TRBJ2-7
v_gene: TRBV7-2
CDR3nt: TGTGCCAGCAGCTTTTTCGCCGCGAGCTCCTACGAGCAGTACTTC
CDR3aa: CASSFFAASSYEQYF

abundance: many
d_gene: .
j_gene: TRBJ2-7
v_gene: TRBV6-5
CDR3nt: TGTGCCAGCAGTTACGGGGTCGAGCAGTACTTC
CDR3aa: CASSYGVEQYF